Each of the 15 T cell receptor beta chains below was sequenced from the same sample in a study of blood T cell repertoires in COVID-19. The assay was immunoSEQ multiplex PCR, and TCRdb's table has in-frame clones only and misses some. The sample lists fewer than 200,000 clones, approximately 78% occurring once. The sample consisted of PBMCs or T cells enriched from blood (not recorded which). These receptors came from a woman aged 45-60 years who had recovered from COVID-19.

V is TRBV24-1 and J is TRBJ2-2; D call uncertain. The germline gives CDR1 KGHDR, CDR2 SFDVKD. This CDR3 comprises 13 residues. V was cut by 4 bases and J by 6 bases, with 8 bases left in between. CDR3 sequence: CATSEPRPGELFF. The CDR3 nucleotides read TGTGCCACCAGTGAACCGCGTCCCGGGGAGCTGTTTTTT.

The V call is TRBV6-5, the J call TRBJ1-1; TRBD1 is a possible D gene (5 bases). Trimming removed 4 bases from V and 5 bases from J, with 11 bases in between. CDR3 length equals 13 residues. The germline CDR1 and CDR2 sequences are MNHEY and SVGAGI. CDR3 residues: CASSFGGVTEAFF. The CDR3 nucleotides read TGTGCCAGCAGTTTTGGAGGGGTAACTGAAGCTTTCTTT.

The rearrangement uses TRBV14 and TRBJ2-4; TRBD1 matches at 7 bases. The V gene's germline CDR1 is SGHDN and CDR2 FVKESK. The V segment lost 5 bases and the J segment 5 bases; nucleotides outside the gene matches: 6. The CDR3 has 14 residues. The CDR3 DNA is TGTGCCAGCAGCTCCGACAGGGTACAAAACATTCAGTACTTC. Protein: CASSSDRVQNIQYF.

CDR3 coding DNA: TGTGCCAGCAGTGACGGAGGTCTGAGGTCCCAGTACTTC. It yields the protein CASSDGGLRSQYF. The rearrangement links TRBV12-3 or TRBV12-4 to TRBJ2-5, with D tentatively TRBD2 (5 bases). V was cut by 5 bases and J by 9 bases, with 16 bases left in between. CDR3 length: 13 amino acids.

The chain couples TRBV30 to TRBJ1-5; D uncertain. The CDR3 totals 13 residues. Per germline, CDR1 GTSNPN and CDR2 SVGIG (reference sequence). Trimming took off 0 bases at V and 6 bases at J, with 9 bases between the two ends. CDR3 region: CAWSVQEGQPQHF. The CDR3 DNA sequence: TGTGCCTGGAGTGTGCAGGAGGGTCAGCCCCAGCATTTT.

V usage is TRBV30 and J usage is TRBJ1-1; 9 nucleotides line up with TRBD1. The germline V gene encodes CDR1 GTSNPN and CDR2 SVGIG (reference sequence). V lost 3 bases to trimming and J lost 8 bases; unmatched junction nucleotides: 10. The CDR3 loop spans 14 amino acids. The CDR3 is CAWRPPDRGGEAFF. Written as DNA, the CDR3 is TGTGCCTGGAGGCCCCCGGACAGGGGCGGGGAAGCTTTCTTT.

This CDR3 reads CASSRRGGALISLTF. CDR3 coding DNA: TGTGCCAGCAGTCGCCGTGGAGGTGCCTTAATAAGTCTCACCTTC. V is TRBV28 and J is TRBJ1-2; D not resolved. Germline V lookup: CDR1 MDHEN, CDR2 SYDVKM. V lost 5 bases and J 13 bases, leaving 26 bases between the germline ends. This CDR3 is built from 15 residues.

The rearrangement joins TRBV18 to TRBJ2-3; tentatively, D is TRBD1 (6 bases). CDR1 KGHSH and CDR2 LQKENI come from the germline V gene. The CDR3 covers 17 residues. Between the trimmed V and J ends, which lost 2 bases and 2 bases, there was a span of 17 bases. The CDR3 sequence: CASSPRPTGTYTDTQYF. In nucleotides, the CDR3 is TGTGCCAGCTCACCAAGACCGACAGGAACCTACACAGATACGCAGTATTTT.

This rearrangement joins TRBV4-2 to TRBJ2-5; TRBD1 agrees at 10 bases. V shed 3 bases, J shed 4 bases, and the junction held 8 bases outside the gene matches. Germline lookup yields CDR1 LGHNA and CDR2 YNFKEQ. The CDR3 has 16 residues. As DNA, the CDR3 is TGTGCCAGCAGCCAGATTGCCGGACAGGGGGGAGAGACCCAGTACTTC. Translating it yields CASSQIAGQGGETQYF.

This chain connects TRBV28 to TRBJ1-5; unclear D gene. V dropped 3 bases and J dropped 1 base, with 10 bases sitting between them. The germline V gene has CDR1 MDHEN and CDR2 SYDVKM. The CDR3 sequence is 15 residues long. The CDR3 sequence is CASSLGTLSNQPQHF. DNA of the CDR3: TGTGCCAGCAGTTTGGGCACCCTCAGCAATCAGCCCCAGCATTTT.

V and J are TRBV12-5 and TRBJ2-1; TRBD2 matches 14 bases. Germline V gives CDR1 LGHNT, CDR2 FRNRAP. This CDR3 has 17 amino acids. Germline trimming cut 1 base from V and 7 bases from J; bases unmatched to any gene: 6. This chain's CDR3 is CASGLGLAGGMGNEQFF. Written as DNA, the CDR3 is TGTGCTAGTGGTTTGGGACTAGCGGGAGGGATGGGGAATGAGCAGTTCTTC.

The J gene is TRBJ2-3, the V gene TRBV5-4; 7 bases match TRBD2. Germline V lookup: CDR1 SGHNT, CDR2 YYREEE (reference sequence). The CDR3 contains 15 residues. V was clipped by 3 bases and J by 5 bases; unmatched bases: 9. CDR3 nucleotide sequence: TGTGCCAGCAGCTCCTCTGCGGGAGACCGAGATACGCAGTATTTT. Protein sequence: CASSSSAGDRDTQYF.

This clone has just a few counts. Here the CDR3 DNA reads TGCGCCAGCAGCTTGGGGGACTTCACAGATACGCAGTATTTT. It specifies CASSLGDFTDTQYF. The chain is built from TRBV5-1 and TRBJ2-3, with D perhaps matching TRBD2 (6 bases). The germline V and J ends were trimmed by 0 bases and 2 bases, with 7 bases remaining between them. In germline, CDR1 is SGHRS, CDR2 YFSETQ. The CDR3 runs 14 residues. The full variable domain, its missing parts supplied by reference TRBV5-1 and TRBJ2-3, is KAGVTQTPRYLIKTRGQQVTLSCSPISGHRSVSWYQQTPGQGLQFLFEYFSETQRNKGNFPGRFSGRQFSNSRSEMNVSTLELGDSALYLCASSLGDFTDTQYFGPGTRLTVL.

The chain links TRBV24-1 to TRBJ2-7; tentatively, D is TRBD2 (6 bases). This CDR3 spans 11 amino acids. In germline, CDR1 is KGHDR, CDR2 SFDVKD. V lost 5 bases, J lost 5 bases, and 6 bases lay in between. Here the CDR3 DNA reads TGTGCCACCAGTGCGGGGGACGAGCAGTACTTC. As protein: CATSAGDEQYF.

The chain's CDR3 is CASRRDSSNQPQHF. As DNA, the CDR3 is TGTGCCAGCAGACGGGACAGTTCCAATCAGCCCCAGCATTTT. The rearrangement uses TRBV28 and TRBJ1-5; 7 positions match TRBD1. The CDR3 is made up of 14 amino acids. V shed 6 bases, J shed 3 bases, and the junction held 5 bases outside the gene matches. Germline CDR1 and CDR2: MDHEN and SYDVKM.